This T cell receptor beta chain is from a study of cytomegalovirus exposure and HLA in healthy donors. Vbeta (60) and Jbeta (13) primers were used in the PCR. The method was immunoSEQ multiplex PCR; TCRdb's version includes in-frame clones alone and lacks a portion of them. The sample is made up of fewer than 100,000 clones, and the top ten hold roughly 3.8% of it. CDR3 size: 13 residues. J gave up 2 bases and V 9 bases, and 7 bases lay outside the gene matches. Per the germline V gene, CDR1 is MRHNA and CDR2 is SNTAGT. To note about this clone: What it recognizes is unknown.

Points from the study as a whole: TCR beta chains numbering some 160 were designated cytomegalovirus-associated. In a later analysis, HLA-associated beta chains showed higher expansion and lower generation probabilities than comparable chains. The study found most TCR sequences rare, yet found some public TCRs in many donors. By a later analysis, the bulk of CMV-associated TCR beta chains appeared HLA-restricted.

The origin of this receptor is a man aged 18-30 years in good health and CMV-seropositive. The sequenced material came from PBMCs. This chain links TRBV6-4 with TRBJ2-7; 7 nucleotides match TRBD1. Here the CDR3 DNA reads TGTGCCAGGGCGGACAGGAAGACCTACGAGCAGTACTTC. Its protein product is CARADRKTYEQYF.